Each of the 16 T cell receptor beta chains below was sequenced from the same sample in a study of T cells in Graves' hyperthyroidism and ophthalmopathy. The investigators amplified TCR beta CDR3 regions from RNA transcripts. The study used the HTBI primer set for a first-round RT-PCR of the TCR CDR3. Via MiXCR, TCRdb re-called the multiplex PCR reads, giving one row per CDR3 protein. The table has roughly 420,000 distinct CDR3 sequences, approximately 15% seen once. The sample taken for sequencing was blood. The receptor set was obtained from a woman between 18 and 29 years old with Graves' hyperthyroidism.

The chain combines TRBV25-1 with TRBJ1-6, with 7 positions matching TRBD1. V was clipped by 5 bases and J by 7 bases; unmatched bases: 2. This CDR3 has 13 residues. CDR1 is MGHDK, CDR2 SYGVNS, per germline. CDR3 sequence reads: CASSFRGNSPLHF. As DNA, the CDR3 is TGTGCCAGCAGTTTCAGGGGGAATTCACCCCTCCACTTT. The full variable domain, completed using reference TRBV25-1 and TRBJ1-6, is EADIYQTPRYLVIGTGKKITLECSQTMGHDKMYWYQQDPGMELHLIHYSYGVNSTEKGDLSSESTVSRIRTEHFPLTLESARPSHTSQYLCASSFRGNSPLHFGNGTRLTVT.

This clonotype was found many times. DNA for the CDR3: TGTGCCAGCAGGTTCGGACAGAACACCGGGGAGCTGTTTTTT. Translated, it gives CASRFGQNTGELFF. V and J are TRBV12-3 or TRBV12-4 and TRBJ2-2; D is perhaps TRBD1 (5 bases). CDR3 length: 14 amino acids. Trimming removed 6 bases from V and 1 base from J, with 9 bases in between.

This clonotype was picked up a small number of times. The rearrangement uses TRBV2 and TRBJ1-2; unclear D gene. Trimming left V 5 bases short and J 8 bases short, with 9 bases between. In germline, CDR1 is SNHLY, CDR2 FYNNEI. CDR3 size: 11 residues. This CDR3 reads CASSTSGGYTF. DNA of the CDR3: TGTGCCAGCAGTACATCGGGAGGCTACACCTTC.

This clonotype was seen many times. The rearrangement joins TRBV7-9 to TRBJ2-1, with 8 nucleotides matching TRBD1. Trimming removed 6 bases from V and 7 bases from J; junction bases left unmatched: 11. This CDR3 spans 15 amino acids. Per the germline V gene, CDR1 is SEHNR and CDR2 is FQNEAQ (reference sequence). The CDR3 region is CASSLGRGRENEQFF. In DNA form, the CDR3 reads TGTGCCAGCAGTTTGGGCAGGGGGCGCGAGAATGAGCAGTTCTTC. Filled out from reference TRBV7-9 and TRBJ2-1, the complete variable domain reads DTGVSQNPRHKITKRGQNVTFRCDPISEHNRLYWYRQTLGQGPEFLTYFQNEAQLEKSRLLSDRFSAERPKGSFSTLEIQRTEQGDSAMYLCASSLGRGRENEQFFGPGTRLTVL.

Many counts were recorded for this clonotype. The CDR3 here is CASSLFSRNTEAFF. In DNA, the CDR3 is TGTGCCAGCAGTTTATTTTCGAGGAACACTGAAGCTTTCTTT. The chain joins TRBV27 to TRBJ1-1; D is unresolved. From germline, CDR1 is MNHEY and CDR2 SMNVEV (reference sequence). V was clipped by 1 base and J by 1 base, with 7 bases between them. This CDR3 contains 14 residues.

This clonotype was counted at least ten times. V and J are TRBV7-3 and TRBJ1-1; TRBD1 might be the D (5 bases). The germline V and J ends were trimmed by 5 bases and 3 bases, with 10 bases remaining between them. Germline V CDR1 and CDR2: SGHTA, FQGTGA. This CDR3 is built from 13 residues. CDR3 loop: CASSKTGYTEAFF. For the CDR3, the DNA is TGTGCCAGCAGCAAAACAGGATACACTGAAGCTTTCTTT.

This clonotype was recorded many times. The genes are TRBV11-2 and TRBJ1-1; the D gene is possibly TRBD1 (5 bases). There are 12 residues in the CDR3. Per germline, CDR1 SGHAT and CDR2 FQNNGV. V shed 7 bases and J shed 4 bases, with 10 bases lying between them. CDR3 sequence: CASKGAGTEAFF. The CDR3 DNA reads as TGTGCCAGCAAAGGGGCGGGCACTGAAGCTTTCTTT. Filled out from reference TRBV11-2 and TRBJ1-1, the complete variable domain reads EAGVAQSPRYKIIEKRQSVAFWCNPISGHATLYWYQQILGQGPKLLIQFQNNGVVDDSQLPKDRFSAERLKGVDSTLKIQPAKLEDSAVYLCASKGAGTEAFFGQGTRLTVV.

The V and J genes are TRBV20-1 and TRBJ1-1; D remains unclear. Trimming stripped 1 base from V and 2 bases from J, with 14 bases between. This CDR3 has 15 residues. CDR1 and CDR2 from the germline V gene are DFQATT and SNEGSKA (reference sequence). In nucleotides, the CDR3 is TGCAGTGCTAGAGGGTCGGGCAGCGTAAACACTGAAGCTTTCTTT. Translating gives CSARGSGSVNTEAFF.

This clonotype came up many times. The rearrangement uses TRBV27 and TRBJ2-1; tentative D call: TRBD1 (5 bases). From germline, CDR1 is MNHEY and CDR2 SMNVEV (reference sequence). Trimming stripped 5 bases from V and 6 bases from J, with 14 bases between. The length of the CDR3 is 14 residues. The DNA for the CDR3 is TGTGCCAGCAGTCCCCCTAGACAGCTCAATGAGCAGTTCTTC. Protein: CASSPPRQLNEQFF.

The table lists this clonotype with many counts. The rearrangement links TRBV20-1 to TRBJ1-1; no definite D call. This CDR3 contains 12 residues. Between the trimmed V and J ends, which lost 5 bases and 1 base, there was a span of 8 bases. Germline V gene sequence: CDR1 DFQATT, CDR2 SNEGSKA (reference sequence). CDR3 nucleotides: TGCAGTGCTTGTCGGCCGAACACTGAAGCTTTCTTT. It encodes CSACRPNTEAFF.

CDR3 sequence: CASSIGRGSGTGELFF. Written as DNA, the CDR3 is TGTGCCAGTAGTATAGGGCGCGGGAGCGGCACCGGGGAGCTGTTTTTT. The rearrangement uses TRBV19 and TRBJ2-2; 7 bases map to TRBD2. The CDR3 consists of 16 residues. Losses at the gene ends were 1 base for V and 4 bases for J; bases not matched to a gene: 6. Germline lookup yields CDR1 LNHDA and CDR2 SQIVND (reference sequence).

As to this clonotype: A much larger clone differs by one base, so this may be a read error. V usage is TRBV2 and J usage is TRBJ2-1, with D possibly TRBD2 on 6 matching bases. This CDR3 has 12 residues. CDR1 and CDR2 (germline): SNHLY, FYNNEI. Between the trimmed V and J ends, which lost 5 bases and 10 bases, there was a span of 12 bases. This CDR3 reads CASSLGLAEQFF. CDR3 nucleotide sequence: TGTGCCAGCAGTTTGGGACTTGCCGAGCAGTTCTTC.

The rearrangement links TRBV2 to TRBJ2-7; TRBD2 agrees at 12 bases. CDR1 SNHLY and CDR2 FYNNEI come from the germline V gene. The CDR3 totals 16 residues. J lost 7 bases, V lost 6 bases, and 13 bases had no gene match. The CDR3 protein is CASRDELAGGPGEQYF. Written as DNA, the CDR3 is TGTGCCAGCAGGGACGAGCTAGCGGGAGGGCCGGGGGAGCAGTACTTC.

Ten or more counts support this clonotype. V usage is TRBV27 and J usage is TRBJ1-6; no clear D. With 4 bases removed from V and 9 bases from J, the gap between germline ends came to 16 bases. Per germline, CDR1 MNHEY and CDR2 SMNVEV (reference sequence). CDR3 length equals 15 residues. The DNA of the CDR3 is TGTGCCAGCAGTTCCGCCGGGATTGGGAGTTCACCCCTCCACTTT. Translating gives CASSSAGIGSSPLHF.

This clonotype was seen repeatedly, ten times or more. CDR3 region: CASTQRSGTSGSRTYNEQFF. The DNA of the CDR3 is TGTGCCAGCACCCAAAGATCTGGGACTAGCGGGAGCCGAACCTACAATGAGCAGTTCTTC. The chain recombines TRBV2 with TRBJ2-1; 14 bases are a match to TRBD2. The CDR3 covers 20 residues. The J segment lost 2 bases and the V segment lost 7 bases, leaving 16 bases of the junction unmatched. The V gene's germline CDR1 is SNHLY and CDR2 FYNNEI. Supplemented by reference TRBV2 and TRBJ2-1, the full variable domain reads EPEVTQTPSHQVTQMGQEVILRCVPISNHLYFYWYRQILGQKVEFLVSFYNNEISEKSEIFDDQFSVERPDGSNFTLKIRSTKLEDSAMYFCASTQRSGTSGSRTYNEQFFGPGTRLTVL.

The V and J genes are TRBV20-1 and TRBJ2-1; TRBD1 matches at 12 bases. Germline lookup yields CDR1 DFQATT and CDR2 SNEGSKA (reference sequence). V trimming: 6 bases; J trimming: 10 bases; junction bases outside the gene matches: 4. The CDR3 covers 12 residues. In DNA form, the CDR3 reads TGCAGTGCAAGGGACAGGGGGCACGAGCAGTTCTTC. This sequence encodes CSARDRGHEQFF.